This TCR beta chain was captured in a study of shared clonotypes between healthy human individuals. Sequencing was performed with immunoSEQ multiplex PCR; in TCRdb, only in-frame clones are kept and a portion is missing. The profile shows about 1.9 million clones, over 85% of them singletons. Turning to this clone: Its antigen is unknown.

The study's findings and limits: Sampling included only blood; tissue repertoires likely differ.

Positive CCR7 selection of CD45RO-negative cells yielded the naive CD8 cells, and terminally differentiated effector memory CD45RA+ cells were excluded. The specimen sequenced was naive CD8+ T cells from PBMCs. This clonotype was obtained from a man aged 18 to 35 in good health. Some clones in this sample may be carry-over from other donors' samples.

CDR3 DNA sequence: TGTGCCAGCAGCCCGCCGTTTTCTGGGGCCAACGTCCTGACTTTC. The encoded protein is CASSPPFSGANVLTF. The rearrangement joins TRBV7-8 to TRBJ2-6; D remains ambiguous. Germline CDR1 reads SGHVS; CDR2 reads FQNEAQ. The CDR3 has 15 residues. V dropped 5 bases and J dropped 1 base, with 9 bases sitting between them.